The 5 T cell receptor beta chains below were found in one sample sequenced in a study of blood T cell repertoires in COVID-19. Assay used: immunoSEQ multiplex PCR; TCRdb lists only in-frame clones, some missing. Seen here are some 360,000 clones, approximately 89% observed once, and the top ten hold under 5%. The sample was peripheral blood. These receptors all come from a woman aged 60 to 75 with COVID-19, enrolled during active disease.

The CDR3 loop reads CASTAPTPGQGFFQPQHF. For the CDR3, the DNA is TGTGCCAGTACCGCTCCCACCCCGGGACAGGGGTTCTTTCAGCCCCAGCATTTT. The chain links TRBV19 to TRBJ1-5, with 10 nucleotides matching TRBD1. This CDR3 is 18 amino acids long. J gave up 6 bases and V 7 bases, and 18 bases lay outside the gene matches. Per germline, CDR1 LNHDA and CDR2 SQIVND (reference sequence).

The CDR3 here is CVRSFSVMNTEAFF. CDR3 nucleotide sequence: TGTGTCAGAAGCTTTAGCGTCATGAACACTGAAGCTTTCTTT. The chain joins TRBV7-5 to TRBJ1-1. TRBV7-5 is termed a pseudogene. CDR3 size: 14 residues.

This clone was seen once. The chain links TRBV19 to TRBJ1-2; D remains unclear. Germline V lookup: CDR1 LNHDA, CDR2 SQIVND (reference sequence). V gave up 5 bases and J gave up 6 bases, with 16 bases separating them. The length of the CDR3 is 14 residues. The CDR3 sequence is CASSPPAAVDGYTF. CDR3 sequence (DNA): TGTGCCAGTAGTCCCCCCGCTGCGGTGGATGGCTACACCTTC.

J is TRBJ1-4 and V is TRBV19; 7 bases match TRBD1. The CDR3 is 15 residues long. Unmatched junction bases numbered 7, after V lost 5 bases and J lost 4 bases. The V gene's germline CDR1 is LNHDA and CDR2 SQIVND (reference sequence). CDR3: CASSAEGQYNEKLFF. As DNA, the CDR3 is TGTGCCAGTAGTGCCGAGGGACAGTATAATGAAAAACTGTTTTTT.

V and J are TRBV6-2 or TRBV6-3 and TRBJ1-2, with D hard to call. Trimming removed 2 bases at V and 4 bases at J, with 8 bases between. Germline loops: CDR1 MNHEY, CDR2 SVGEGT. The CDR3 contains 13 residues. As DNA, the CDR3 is TGTGCCAGCAGTTACGAGCGTCTCTATGGCTACACCTTC. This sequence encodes CASSYERLYGYTF.